The rows below give T cell receptor beta chains drawn from one sample of a study of blood T cell repertoires in COVID-19. Only in-frame clones appear in the TCRdb table, and some are missing; sequencing was by immunoSEQ multiplex PCR. This sample carries about 260,000 clones, 80% to 90% of them seen once, and the ten largest clones take approximately 2.5%. The source material was PBMCs or T cells enriched from blood (not recorded which). Receptors were obtained from a woman aged 18 to 35 who had recovered from COVID-19. The CDR3 runs from the conserved cysteine through the conserved F or W. Each record gives: clone size, J gene, V gene, D gene, CDR3 protein, CDR3 DNA. A D gene is named only where the DNA matches it firmly. Size values are once, few and many counts, or a class for expanded clones, and some rows have none.

abundance: -; j_gene: TRBJ1-1; v_gene: TRBV13; d_gene: TRBD1; CDR3aa: CASRPTNAGGGNTEAFF; CDR3nt: TGTGCCAGCAGACCAACAAACGCAGGGGGCGGAAACACTGAAGCTTTCTTT
abundance: few; j_gene: TRBJ1-1; v_gene: TRBV19; d_gene: TRBD1; CDR3aa: CASSRDRGVTEAFF; CDR3nt: TGTGCCAGTAGTAGGGACAGGGGAGTGACTGAAGCTTTCTTT
abundance: few; j_gene: TRBJ2-7; v_gene: TRBV28; d_gene: -; CDR3aa: CASSSRFRGLTYEQYF; CDR3nt: TGTGCCAGCAGTTCGCGCTTCAGGGGTCTTACCTACGAGCAGTACTTC
abundance: -; j_gene: TRBJ2-5; v_gene: TRBV5-1; d_gene: TRBD2; CDR3aa: CASSLGLAVGETQYF; CDR3nt: TGCGCCAGCAGCTTAGGGCTAGCGGTTGGAGAGACCCAGTACTTC
abundance: -; j_gene: TRBJ2-7; v_gene: TRBV2; d_gene: -; CDR3aa: CASRGGLSYEQYF; CDR3nt: TGTGCCAGCAGGGGGGGTCTTTCCTACGAGCAGTACTTC
abundance: many; j_gene: TRBJ2-1; v_gene: TRBV6-4; d_gene: TRBD2; CDR3aa: CASSDSSGGANEQFF; CDR3nt: TGTGCCAGCAGTGACTCTAGCGGGGGGGCCAATGAGCAGTTCTTC
abundance: -; j_gene: TRBJ2-3; v_gene: TRBV30; d_gene: TRBD2; CDR3aa: CAWKAGGGRTDTQYF; CDR3nt: TGTGCCTGGAAGGCCGGCGGGGGGCGCACAGATACGCAGTATTTT
abundance: -; j_gene: TRBJ2-3; v_gene: TRBV18; d_gene: -; CDR3aa: CASSPSGTDTQYF; CDR3nt: TGTGCCAGCTCACCTTCAGGGACAGATACGCAGTATTTT
abundance: -; j_gene: TRBJ2-1; v_gene: TRBV6-5; d_gene: TRBD1; CDR3aa: CASSPGTGSPKEQFF; CDR3nt: TGTGCCAGCAGTCCCGGGACAGGATCACCAAAGGAGCAGTTCTTC
abundance: -; j_gene: TRBJ2-1; v_gene: TRBV14; d_gene: TRBD2; CDR3aa: CASSAIAGAYNEQFF; CDR3nt: TGTGCCAGCAGCGCTATAGCGGGGGCCTACAATGAGCAGTTCTTC
abundance: -; j_gene: TRBJ1-1; v_gene: TRBV5-1; d_gene: -; CDR3aa: CASRQGENTEAFF; CDR3nt: TGCGCCAGCAGACAGGGCGAAAACACTGAAGCTTTCTTT
abundance: -; j_gene: TRBJ2-2; v_gene: TRBV3-1/TRBV3-2; d_gene: -; CDR3aa: CASSQGRGIGGELFF; CDR3nt: TGTGCCAGCAGCCAAGGTCGAGGGATCGGAGGGGAGCTGTTTTTT
abundance: medium-sized; j_gene: TRBJ2-1; v_gene: TRBV3-1/TRBV3-2; d_gene: -; CDR3aa: CASSQGLADSYNEQFF; CDR3nt: TGTGCCAGCAGCCAAGGCCTAGCTGACTCCTACAATGAGCAGTTCTTC
abundance: -; j_gene: TRBJ1-1; v_gene: TRBV27; d_gene: -; CDR3aa: CASSPHPLSGGDTEAFF; CDR3nt: TGTGCCAGCAGTCCACACCCACTCTCGGGGGGGGACACTGAAGCTTTCTTT
abundance: -; j_gene: TRBJ1-4; v_gene: TRBV12-3/TRBV12-4; d_gene: -; CDR3aa: CASSYSNEKLFF; CDR3nt: TGTGCCAGCAGTTACAGTAATGAAAAACTGTTTTTT
abundance: -; j_gene: TRBJ2-1; v_gene: TRBV9; d_gene: -; CDR3aa: CASSVATGSSSYNEQFF; CDR3nt: TGTGCCAGCAGCGTAGCTACAGGGTCGAGCTCCTACAATGAGCAGTTCTTC
abundance: -; j_gene: TRBJ1-6; v_gene: TRBV28; d_gene: TRBD1; CDR3aa: CASRRTGGNSPLHF; CDR3nt: TGTGCCAGCAGGCGGACAGGGGGGAATTCACCCCTCCACTTT
abundance: -; j_gene: TRBJ2-1; v_gene: TRBV27; d_gene: TRBD2; CDR3aa: CASSSQNVLAGGLNEQFF; CDR3nt: TGTGCCAGCAGTTCCCAAAACGTTCTAGCGGGGGGGTTGAATGAGCAGTTCTTC
abundance: -; j_gene: TRBJ1-2; v_gene: TRBV9; d_gene: TRBD1; CDR3aa: CASSGETGVHYGYTF; CDR3nt: TGTGCCAGCAGCGGCGAGACAGGGGTGCACTATGGCTACACCTTC
abundance: -; j_gene: TRBJ1-5; v_gene: TRBV4-1; d_gene: -; CDR3aa: CASSQISRGDQPQHF; CDR3nt: TGCGCCAGCAGCCAAATATCCAGGGGAGATCAGCCCCAGCATTTT
abundance: -; j_gene: TRBJ2-2; v_gene: TRBV27; d_gene: TRBD2; CDR3aa: CASSRLAVHNTGELFF; CDR3nt: TGTGCCAGCAGTAGACTAGCGGTACATAACACCGGGGAGCTGTTTTTT
abundance: -; j_gene: TRBJ2-4; v_gene: TRBV9; d_gene: TRBD2; CDR3aa: CASSPSGGLAKNIQYF; CDR3nt: TGTGCCAGCAGCCCTAGCGGGGGCTTAGCCAAAAACATTCAGTACTTC
abundance: -; j_gene: TRBJ1-2; v_gene: TRBV5-6; d_gene: TRBD1; CDR3aa: CASAPGQGTAGYTF; CDR3nt: TGTGCCAGCGCACCGGGACAGGGGACGGCTGGCTACACCTTC
abundance: -; j_gene: TRBJ2-1; v_gene: TRBV19; d_gene: TRBD2; CDR3aa: CASSGGAINEQFF; CDR3nt: TGTGCCAGTAGCGGGGGGGCCATCAATGAGCAGTTCTTC
abundance: -; j_gene: TRBJ1-2; v_gene: TRBV6-5; d_gene: -; CDR3aa: CASRIQGQYGYTF; CDR3nt: TGTGCCAGCAGAATCCAGGGGCAGTATGGCTACACCTTC
abundance: few; j_gene: TRBJ1-2; v_gene: TRBV9; d_gene: TRBD1; CDR3aa: CASSVITGGDYGYTF; CDR3nt: TGTGCCAGCAGCGTAATAACAGGGGGTGACTATGGCTACACCTTC
abundance: -; j_gene: TRBJ1-2; v_gene: TRBV5-1; d_gene: -; CDR3aa: CASSLTGLSNYGYTF; CDR3nt: TGCGCCAGCAGCTTGACAGGGCTATCAAACTATGGCTACACCTTC
abundance: -; j_gene: TRBJ2-1; v_gene: TRBV2; d_gene: TRBD2; CDR3aa: CASSASRGGYNEQFF; CDR3nt: TGTGCCAGCAGTGCGTCGCGGGGGGGCTACAATGAGCAGTTCTTC
abundance: -; j_gene: TRBJ1-2; v_gene: TRBV7-9; d_gene: -; CDR3aa: CASTDEWASSNYGYTF; CDR3nt: TGTGCCAGCACCGACGAATGGGCCAGCTCTAACTATGGCTACACCTTC
abundance: -; j_gene: TRBJ1-5; v_gene: TRBV7-2; d_gene: -; CDR3aa: CASSSVRGSNQPQHF; CDR3nt: TGTGCCAGCAGCTCGGTGCGGGGTAGCAATCAGCCCCAGCATTTT
abundance: -; j_gene: TRBJ2-5; v_gene: TRBV6-5; d_gene: -; CDR3aa: CASRSLGTIKETQYF; CDR3nt: TGTGCCAGCAGGTCCCTCGGGACAATAAAAGAGACCCAGTACTTC
abundance: once; j_gene: TRBJ2-3; v_gene: TRBV19; d_gene: -; CDR3aa: CASSITAADTQYF; CDR3nt: TGTGCCAGTAGTATAACGGCGGCAGATACGCAGTATTTT
abundance: -; j_gene: TRBJ2-5; v_gene: TRBV6-2/TRBV6-3; d_gene: -; CDR3aa: CASSYQPSRETQYF; CDR3nt: TGTGCCAGCAGTTACCAGCCTAGTAGAGAGACCCAGTACTTC
abundance: -; j_gene: TRBJ1-6; v_gene: TRBV14; d_gene: TRBD1; CDR3aa: CASTRTGANNSPLHF; CDR3nt: TGTGCCAGCACCAGGACAGGGGCTAATAATTCACCCCTCCACTTT
abundance: -; j_gene: TRBJ1-1; v_gene: TRBV7-9; d_gene: -; CDR3aa: CASSLVTGAFF; CDR3nt: TGTGCCAGCAGCTTAGTCACGGGAGCTTTCTTT
abundance: -; j_gene: TRBJ1-4; v_gene: TRBV30; d_gene: -; CDR3aa: CAWRNRPNEKLFF; CDR3nt: TGTGCCTGGAGGAACAGACCTAATGAAAAACTGTTTTTT
abundance: -; j_gene: TRBJ1-2; v_gene: TRBV6-5; d_gene: TRBD1; CDR3aa: CASSSGSGGGYTF; CDR3nt: TGTGCCAGCAGTTCTGGGTCAGGGGGTGGCTACACCTTC
abundance: -; j_gene: TRBJ1-2; v_gene: TRBV2; d_gene: TRBD1; CDR3aa: CARETGEYGYTF; CDR3nt: TGTGCCAGAGAAACAGGGGAATATGGCTACACCTTC
abundance: once; j_gene: TRBJ1-2; v_gene: TRBV7-2; d_gene: -; CDR3aa: CASSLRPGLHYGYTF; CDR3nt: TGTGCCAGCAGCTTACGTCCGGGGTTACACTATGGCTACACCTTC
abundance: once; j_gene: TRBJ1-5; v_gene: TRBV5-6; d_gene: -; CDR3aa: CASSLTNTGNQPQHF; CDR3nt: TGTGCCAGCAGCTTAACAAATACAGGGAATCAGCCCCAGCATTTT
abundance: -; j_gene: TRBJ2-7; v_gene: TRBV2; d_gene: -; CDR3aa: CASFISRAGAPKHEQYF; CDR3nt: TGTGCCAGCTTTATCTCCCGGGCGGGGGCGCCCAAGCACGAGCAGTACTTC
abundance: -; j_gene: TRBJ2-2; v_gene: TRBV6-5; d_gene: -; CDR3aa: CASSYSRRNTGELFF; CDR3nt: TGTGCCAGCAGTTACTCGCGGAGAAACACCGGGGAGCTGTTTTTT
abundance: -; j_gene: TRBJ1-2; v_gene: TRBV14; d_gene: TRBD1; CDR3aa: CASSEGQAFYGYTF; CDR3nt: TGTGCCAGCAGCGAGGGACAGGCCTTCTATGGCTACACCTTC
abundance: -; j_gene: TRBJ2-2; v_gene: TRBV3-1/TRBV3-2; d_gene: TRBD2; CDR3aa: CASSHTSGNTGELFF; CDR3nt: TGTGCCAGCAGCCATACTAGCGGAAACACCGGGGAGCTGTTTTTT